This TCR beta chain was recovered during a study of shared clonotypes between healthy human individuals. Overall study: Aged 18 to 49, the donors were a couple of women and a few men.

CDR1 and CDR2 (germline): GTSNPN, SVGIG (reference sequence). V lost 7 bases and J lost 3; bases outside the gene matches: 5. The CDR3 consists of 14 residues. None of the donors, who were healthy HIV-negative adults, had recently had acute infections or vaccinations. Unsorted samples relied on about 90 million PBMCs, which served as the source of genomic DNA. The protocol was immunoSEQ multiplex PCR, while the TCRdb copy is restricted to in-frame clones and leaves out a portion. The table has roughly 500,000 clones, 70% to 80% seen once. The chain employs TRBV30 and TRBJ2-2; TRBD1 matches 10 bases. The sample consisted of PBMCs. The TCR was taken from a woman between 35 and 50 years old in good health. Some clones in this sample may be carry-over from other donors' samples. As DNA, the CDR3 is TGTGCCTCCCAGGACAGGGGGTACACCGGGGAGCTGTTTTTT. It specifies CASQDRGYTGELFF. The variable domain in full, completed from reference TRBV30 and TRBJ2-2, reads SQTIHQWPATLVQPVGSPLSLECTVEGTSNPNLYWYRQAAGRGLQLLFYSVGIGQISSEVPQNLSASRPQDRQFILSSKKLLLSDSGFYLCASQDRGYTGELFFGEGSRLTVL.